A few counts support the clone carrying this T cell receptor (beta chain). Its antigen is still unknown. This sample was included in a study of T cells after yellow fever vaccination. Study-level points and caveats: A small proportion of clonotypes was detected in both the CD4 and CD8 compartments.

V dropped 3 bases and J dropped 9 bases, with 9 bases sitting between them. This CDR3 is 12 amino acids long. Each CDR3 protein gets one entry after TCRdb re-called the 5' RACE reads with MiXCR. Among about 400,000 distinct CDR3 sequences, approximately 10% were seen once, and the ten largest hold 18%. This specimen consisted of PBMCs, obtained on the day of the first yellow fever vaccination. The chain couples TRBV12-3 or TRBV12-4 to TRBJ1-5, with no clear D. The receptor was derived from a man aged 18 to 35 who received the YFV17D yellow fever vaccine. The CDR3 region has the DNA TGTGCCAGCAGTTTCTCGCATCGGCCCCAGCATTTT. Its protein is CASSFSHRPQHF.